Listed below are T cell receptor beta chains from one sample, sequenced in a study of blood T cells in healthy people across ages. TCRdb redid the calling of the 5' RACE reads with MiXCR, one entry per CDR3 protein. The sample records 850,000 to 1,300,000 distinct CDR3 sequences, 35% to 50% being singletons. The material sequenced was blood. These TCRs come from a woman in her fifties or sixties in good health. Both conserved end residues are part of each CDR3. A D gene is named only where the DNA matches it firmly. Clone size appears in some rows only: once, few, many, or a class for an expanded clone.

J gene: TRBJ1-2; clone size: -; V gene: TRBV6-5; D gene: TRBD1; CDR3 protein: CASSRRSGTANYGYTF; CDR3 DNA: TGTGCCAGCAGTCGGAGATCTGGGACAGCTAACTATGGCTACACCTTC
J gene: TRBJ2-7; clone size: -; V gene: TRBV29-1; D gene: TRBD1; CDR3 protein: CSVVPRPGTGNEQYF; CDR3 DNA: TGCAGCGTTGTTCCCCGTCCCGGGACAGGGAACGAGCAGTACTTC
J gene: TRBJ1-6; clone size: -; V gene: TRBV20-1; D gene: -; CDR3 protein: CSARSRREWANNSPLHF; CDR3 DNA: TGCAGTGCTAGATCTCGCAGGGAATGGGCCAATAATTCACCCCTCCACTTT
J gene: TRBJ1-2; clone size: few; V gene: TRBV15; D gene: -; CDR3 protein: CATSRDEQGNYYGYTF; CDR3 DNA: TGTGCCACCAGCAGAGATGAACAGGGCAACTACTATGGCTACACCTTC
J gene: TRBJ1-5; clone size: -; V gene: TRBV12-3/TRBV12-4; D gene: -; CDR3 protein: CAGSPFRGDQPQHF; CDR3 DNA: TGTGCCGGCAGTCCATTCAGGGGCGATCAGCCCCAGCATTTT
J gene: TRBJ2-5; clone size: -; V gene: TRBV6-2/TRBV6-3; D gene: TRBD1; CDR3 protein: CASSGRQGIETQYF; CDR3 DNA: TGTGCCAGCAGTGGGAGACAGGGGATCGAGACCCAGTACTTC
J gene: TRBJ2-7; clone size: once; V gene: TRBV27; D gene: TRBD1; CDR3 protein: CASSDRDRGRDEQYF; CDR3 DNA: TGTGCCAGCAGTGACCGGGACAGGGGGCGCGACGAGCAGTACTTC
J gene: TRBJ2-7; clone size: -; V gene: TRBV3-1; D gene: -; CDR3 protein: CASSQTDSYEQYF; CDR3 DNA: TGTGCCAGCAGCCAAACTGATAGCTACGAGCAGTACTTC
J gene: TRBJ2-1; clone size: -; V gene: TRBV14; D gene: -; CDR3 protein: CASSQEWGTNEQFF; CDR3 DNA: TGTGCCAGCAGCCAAGAATGGGGGACGAATGAGCAGTTCTTC
J gene: TRBJ1-1; clone size: -; V gene: TRBV5-1; D gene: -; CDR3 protein: CASSLGGTVNTEAFF; CDR3 DNA: TGCGCCAGCAGCTTGGGGGGGACGGTGAACACTGAAGCTTTCTTT
J gene: TRBJ2-7; clone size: -; V gene: TRBV20-1; D gene: TRBD1; CDR3 protein: CSALSGTGGNEQYF; CDR3 DNA: TGCAGTGCCCTCTCCGGGACAGGGGGAAACGAGCAGTACTTC
J gene: TRBJ1-6; clone size: -; V gene: TRBV18; D gene: -; CDR3 protein: CASSPLPGDNSALHF; CDR3 DNA: TGTGCCAGCTCACCACTGCCAGGGGATAATTCAGCCCTCCACTTT
J gene: TRBJ2-5; clone size: few; V gene: TRBV11-3; D gene: -; CDR3 protein: CASSLDPNAETQYF; CDR3 DNA: TGTGCCAGCAGCTTAGATCCCAACGCAGAGACCCAGTACTTC
J gene: TRBJ1-2; clone size: -; V gene: TRBV18; D gene: -; CDR3 protein: CASSREREGYTF; CDR3 DNA: TGTGCCAGCTCCCGCGAACGGGAAGGCTACACCTTC
J gene: TRBJ2-3; clone size: once; V gene: TRBV12-3/TRBV12-4; D gene: -; CDR3 protein: CASSSRGGTDAQYF; CDR3 DNA: TGTGCCAGCAGCAGCAGGGGGGGCACAGATGCGCAGTATTTT
J gene: TRBJ2-7; clone size: few; V gene: TRBV7-9; D gene: TRBD1; CDR3 protein: CASSLAGTGNSYEQYF; CDR3 DNA: TGTGCCAGCAGCTTAGCCGGGACAGGGAACTCCTACGAGCAGTACTTC
J gene: TRBJ2-1; clone size: -; V gene: TRBV5-6; D gene: TRBD2; CDR3 protein: CASSFGFTLLAGDPNEQFF; CDR3 DNA: TGTGCCAGCAGCTTCGGGTTTACCCTACTAGCGGGAGACCCCAATGAGCAGTTCTTC
J gene: TRBJ2-5; clone size: few; V gene: TRBV29-1; D gene: TRBD2; CDR3 protein: CSVDPSGLYNEQYF; CDR3 DNA: TGCAGCGTCGACCCTAGCGGTCTTTACAATGAGCAGTACTTC
J gene: TRBJ2-3; clone size: few; V gene: TRBV29-1; D gene: TRBD2; CDR3 protein: CSVKFLAGVRTDTQYF; CDR3 DNA: TGCAGCGTTAAATTTTTAGCGGGAGTCAGAACAGATACGCAGTATTTT
J gene: TRBJ1-1; clone size: -; V gene: TRBV5-1; D gene: -; CDR3 protein: CASSLVSGGLSTEAFF; CDR3 DNA: TGCGCCAGCAGCTTGGTCAGTGGGGGTTTGAGCACTGAAGCTTTCTTT
J gene: TRBJ2-1; clone size: -; V gene: TRBV27; D gene: TRBD1; CDR3 protein: CASSAGTASYNEQFF; CDR3 DNA: TGTGCCAGCAGTGCCGGGACAGCCTCCTACAATGAGCAGTTCTTC